What follows is one TCR beta chain and its context. This clone showed up just once. Its antigen is unknown. No base qualities exist here, and no much larger clone lies one base off it. Compared with germline, V lacks 2 bases and J lacks 2 bases; bases without a gene match: 6. There are 17 amino acids in the CDR3, from cysteine to phenylalanine inclusive. Left in the record is the CDR3 DNA by itself, 51 bases read in frame from the first base. CDR1 and CDR2 (SGDLS, YYNGEE) derive from the germline V gene. This sample stems from a study of blood T cell repertoires in COVID-19 (dated by TCRdb to about 2020). Describing the broader study: Samples from collaborators originated in the United States, Italy and Spain and spanned both the acute and convalescent phases of COVID-19. The prospective study material was composed of cDNA or gDNA derived from T cells, B-cell-depleted T cells, or PBMCs. The dataset comprised deeply sampled blood TCRbeta repertoires from subjects exposed to, actively infected with, or recovered from COVID-19. The repertoires were released in a freely available public database intended as a resource for research on the immune response to SARS-CoV-2. The samples were drawn from the first 160 participants of the ongoing ImmuneRACE study and from 950 to 1,500 subjects provided by 6 global collaborators. The sample metadata nearly always contained a de-identified subject ID, COVID-19 status, age in years and sex. Where available, HLA class I and class II types were taken from metadata supplied by the sample provider and were not determined by assay-based typing. What the study reported, not specific to this receptor: The quantity of clinical and demographic metadata differed by source and by participant and was supplied without curation.

In Seattle, one collaborating source enrolled patients while the infection was active and tracked those patients longitudinally over the course of disease. Collaborating institutions collected whole blood in K2EDTA tubes following their own protocols. For TCRbeta analysis, collaborator samples were shipped as frozen whole blood, as isolated PBMCs, or as DNA extracted from either sample type. TCRbeta CDR3 regions were amplified from genomic DNA using the immunoSEQ Assay, a bias-controlled multiplex PCR. The source study handled its data this way. The number of nucleated cells in each sample was estimated by amplification of reference gene primers within the assay. To quantify the absolute abundance of each unique TCRbeta CDR3 rearrangement, sequence reads were collapsed and filtered. For each sample, productive Simpson clonality was calculated as the square root of Simpson's diversity index across productive rearrangements. In TCRdb, the immuneACCESS table is reduced to in-frame sequences with V and J assigned. These tables do not hold every clone; where another copy was compared, an unresolved V gene accounts for under half, and the others remain unexplained. The V and J calls and clone size were taken over from that table, and D and trimming were inferred from the DNA. This sample lists about 220,000 clones; more than 75% were detected once. Jointly, the top ten make up 8% to 9% of the sample.

The receptor's source is an elderly woman with COVID-19, enrolled during active disease. Material: peripheral blood. The chain is made from TRBV9 and TRBJ2-5, with 13 bases matching TRBD2. The CDR3 region reads CASSVTSLAGGQETQYF. The DNA is as follows: TGTGCCAGCAGCGTCACCTCACTAGCGGGAGGGCAAGAGACCCAGTACTTC.